The 20 T cell receptor beta chains below come from one sample, sequenced in a study of OX40 agonist ivuxolimab in advanced cancers. Measured with immunoSEQ multiplex PCR; TCRdb has only the in-frame clones, and not every one. The sample lists tens of thousands of clones; nearly 90% were seen once. The sequencing used CD4+ or CD8+ T cells sorted from blood, collected in a trial of the OX40 agonist ivuxolimab. These receptors originate from an adult with an advanced solid tumor such as melanoma, head and neck, liver or kidney cancer.

The chain has TRBV7-2 and TRBJ2-1; TRBD2 aligns across 7 bases. This CDR3 has 16 residues. The V and J ends lost 2 bases and 7 bases, in that order; junction bases with no gene match: 11. Germline V gene sequence: CDR1 SGHTA, CDR2 FQGNSA. CDR3 nucleotide sequence: TGTGCCAGCAGCTTACAGTACGGCGGGGGTGTAAATGAGCAGTTCTTC. As protein: CASSLQYGGGVNEQFF.

The V gene is TRBV4-1, the J gene TRBJ1-2; possibly TRBD1 for D (6 bases). The CDR3 has 16 amino acids. Germline V gene data show CDR1 as MGHRA and CDR2 as YSYEKL. V lost 1 base and J lost 2, with 14 bases in between. The CDR3 nucleotides are TGCGCCAGCAGCCAAGGACTTCGTGGGGGCAACTATGGCTACACCTTC. It is translated as CASSQGLRGGNYGYTF.

The chain is built from TRBV4-2 and TRBJ1-5; the D gene is possibly TRBD1 (5 bases). The CDR3 has 16 residues. Trimming stripped 1 base from V and 0 bases from J, with 10 bases between. Germline CDR1 and CDR2: LGHNA and YNFKEQ. CDR3 residues: CASSQGGTYSNQPQHF. The CDR3 nucleotides are TGTGCCAGCAGCCAAGGAGGGACGTATAGCAATCAGCCCCAGCATTTT.

The V call is TRBV5-1, the J call TRBJ1-2, with 7 positions matching TRBD1. This CDR3 region has 14 residues. CDR1 SGHRS and CDR2 YFSETQ come from the germline V gene. Trimming took 4 bases from V and 6 from J; bases not matched to a gene: 9. DNA of the CDR3: TGCGCCAGCAGCCCTGAGGGGGCCCTCCATGGCTACACCTTC. Protein: CASSPEGALHGYTF. The full variable domain, in which reference TRBV5-1 and TRBJ1-2 provide the parts outside the CDR3, is KAGVTQTPRYLIKTRGQQVTLSCSPISGHRSVSWYQQTPGQGLQFLFEYFSETQRNKGNFPGRFSGRQFSNSRSEMNVSTLELGDSALYLCASSPEGALHGYTFGSGTRLTVV.

V usage is TRBV5-1 and J usage is TRBJ2-5; D unresolved. Germline CDR1 SGHRS, CDR2 YFSETQ. The CDR3 extends over 15 amino acids. The V end lost 0 bases, the J end lost 0 bases, and 9 bases lay between the germline ends. The CDR3 DNA is TGCGCCAGCAGCTTGGCACTCCTAGACCAAGAGACCCAGTACTTC. Encoded protein: CASSLALLDQETQYF.

This chain links TRBV11-3 with TRBJ2-1, with 9 bases fitting TRBD1. The CDR3 contains 13 residues. Germline CDR1 SGHNT, CDR2 YENEEA. Trimming cost V 0 bases and J 10 bases; bases outside gene matches: 1. The CDR3 sequence is CASSLETGGEQFF. The CDR3 coding sequence is TGTGCCAGCAGCTTAGAAACAGGGGGCGAGCAGTTCTTC. The variable domain in full, with the rest retrieved from reference TRBV11-3 and TRBJ2-1, is EAGVVQSPRYKIIEKKQPVAFWCNPISGHNTLYWYLQNLGQGPELLIRYENEEAVDDSQLPKDRFSAERLKGVDSTLKIQPAELGDSAVYLCASSLETGGEQFFGPGTRLTVL.

V and J are TRBV7-2 and TRBJ1-1; D is unresolved. Trimming stripped 3 bases from V and 0 bases from J, with 11 bases between. The CDR3 contains 15 residues. CDR1 and CDR2 from the germline V gene are SGHTA and FQGNSA. The CDR3 DNA is TGTGCCAGCAGCTTGGGCCCCGGGTTGAACACTGAAGCTTTCTTT. It yields the protein CASSLGPGLNTEAFF.

The rearrangement links TRBV7-2 to TRBJ2-5; possibly TRBD1 for D (6 bases). The V end was cut by 5 bases, the J end by 1 base, with 11 bases between. The CDR3 covers 14 residues. The V gene's germline CDR1 is SGHTA and CDR2 FQGNSA. The CDR3 coding sequence is TGTGCCAGCAGCCCACGACAGGTCCAAGAGACCCAGTACTTC. It is translated as CASSPRQVQETQYF.

The V call is TRBV11-2, the J call TRBJ1-1; TRBD1 aligns across 9 bases. The CDR3 has 14 residues. J was trimmed by 4 bases and V by 6 bases; bases with no gene match: 6. The germline gives CDR1 SGHAT, CDR2 FQNNGV. The CDR3 loop is CASRRTGVGTEAFF. The DNA of the CDR3 is TGTGCCAGCAGACGGACAGGGGTTGGCACTGAAGCTTTCTTT.

There are a few counts of this clone. This chain connects TRBV5-6 to TRBJ1-6, with D perhaps matching TRBD1 (5 bases). V dropped 4 bases and J dropped 7 bases, with 9 bases sitting between them. The CDR3 loop spans 13 amino acids. CDR1 is SGHDT and CDR2 is YYEEEE in the germline V gene. CDR3 nucleotides: TGTGCCAGCAGCGTCGACAGAAATTCACCCCTCCACTTT. Translation: CASSVDRNSPLHF.

This clone was picked up one time. V usage is TRBV11-3 and J usage is TRBJ2-1; D may be TRBD1 (6 bases). With 5 bases removed from V and 6 bases from J, the gap between germline ends came to 20 bases. This CDR3 has 16 residues. Germline-derived CDR1 and CDR2 are SGHNT and YENEEA. The CDR3 sequence is CASSDTMGAVPNEQFF. The CDR3 bases are TGTGCCAGCAGCGATACAATGGGGGCGGTGCCCAATGAGCAGTTCTTC.

This chain uses TRBV7-9 with TRBJ2-7, with a possible D match to TRBD1 (6 bases). CDR3 size: 15 residues. Looked up from germline, CDR1 is SEHNR and CDR2 is FQNEAQ (reference sequence). Trimming took off 5 bases at V and 0 bases at J, with 14 bases between the two ends. CDR3 nucleotides: TGTGCCAGCAGCAGCTCCGGGACACACTCCTACGAGCAGTACTTC. As protein: CASSSSGTHSYEQYF. The variable domain in full, with the rest retrieved from reference TRBV7-9 and TRBJ2-7, is DTGVSQNPRHKITKRGQNVTFRCDPISEHNRLYWYRQTLGQGPEFLTYFQNEAQLEKSRLLSDRFSAERPKGSFSTLEIQRTEQGDSAMYLCASSSSGTHSYEQYFGPGTRLTVT.

CDR3 protein: CASRIGGSYGYTF. CDR3 nucleotides: TGTGCCAGCAGGATCGGGGGAAGCTATGGCTACACCTTC. V is TRBV2 and J is TRBJ1-2; tentative D call: TRBD1 (5 bases). This CDR3 is built from 13 residues. The V end was cut by 6 bases, the J end by 4 bases, with 12 bases between. Germline V CDR1 and CDR2: SNHLY, FYNNEI.

The chain carries TRBV5-4 and TRBJ1-6, with TRBD1 matching 7 bases. CDR1 and CDR2 from the germline V gene are SGHNT and YYREEE (reference sequence). V trimming: 3 bases; J trimming: 2 bases; junction bases outside the gene matches: 2. CDR3 length: 15 residues. CDR3 DNA: TGTGCCAGCAGCTCGGGACAGACCTATAATTCACCCCTCCACTTT. This sequence encodes CASSSGQTYNSPLHF.

V is TRBV19 and J is TRBJ1-2; the match to TRBD1 covers 10 bases. Trimming at V came to 4 bases and at J to 4 bases, leaving 9 bases not matched to a gene. Germline CDR1 and CDR2: LNHDA and SQIVND (reference sequence). The CDR3 contains 16 residues. CDR3 in DNA: TGTGCCAGTAGTACCCTAGACAGGGGGCGAGGCTATGGCTACACCTTC. It is translated as CASSTLDRGRGYGYTF.

This clone was detected only once. The gene calls are TRBV10-1 and TRBJ2-1, with D tentatively TRBD2 (7 bases). Trimming removed 8 bases at V and 9 bases at J, with 17 bases between. Germline V lookup: CDR1 WNHNN, CDR2 SYGVQD (reference sequence). The CDR3 spans 13 residues. The CDR3 DNA sequence: TGCGCCAGCTCCTCATGGGGGGGCGGTGAGCAGTTCTTC. As protein: CASSSWGGGEQFF.

The V and J genes are TRBV18 and TRBJ1-5, with D possibly TRBD1 on 5 matching bases. From germline, CDR1 is KGHSH and CDR2 LQKENI. The CDR3 totals 15 residues. Trimming removed 2 bases from V and 1 base from J, with 9 bases in between. CDR3 nucleotides: TGTGCCAGCTCACCAGAGGGACGGAGCAATCAGCCCCAGCATTTT. It codes for CASSPEGRSNQPQHF. Full variable domain (missing parts from reference TRBV18 and TRBJ1-5): NAGVMQNPRHLVRRRGQEARLRCSPMKGHSHVYWYRQLPEEGLKFMVYLQKENIIDESGMPKERFSAEFPKEGPSILRIQQVVRGDSAAYFCASSPEGRSNQPQHFGDGTRLSIL.

The CDR3 loop is CASSQDPIQGIVQFF. The CDR3 DNA sequence: TGTGCCAGCAGCCAAGATCCGATACAGGGGATCGTGCAGTTCTTC. The chain is built from TRBV4-2 and TRBJ2-1; 7 nucleotides align to TRBD1. V lost 0 bases and J lost 12; bases outside the gene matches: 11. The CDR3 is 15 residues long. In germline, CDR1 is LGHNA, CDR2 YNFKEQ.

The chain is built from TRBV15 and TRBJ1-5; 7 nucleotides agree with TRBD1. Trimming cost V 0 bases and J 0 bases; bases outside gene matches: 5. The germline V gene encodes CDR1 LNHNV and CDR2 YYDKDF (reference sequence). This CDR3 contains 17 residues. Here the CDR3 DNA reads TGTGCCACCAGCAGAGAGGGACAGATTAATAGCAATCAGCCCCAGCATTTT. It is translated as CATSREGQINSNQPQHF.

The chain is built from TRBV6-1 and TRBJ1-2, with a possible D match to TRBD1 (5 bases). V lost 4 bases, J lost 8 bases, and 17 bases lay in between. The CDR3 is 14 amino acids. Per germline, CDR1 MNHNS and CDR2 SASEGT. The CDR3 reads CASSVGEGRGGYTF. In DNA form, the CDR3 reads TGTGCCAGCAGTGTGGGGGAGGGGAGAGGAGGCTACACCTTC.